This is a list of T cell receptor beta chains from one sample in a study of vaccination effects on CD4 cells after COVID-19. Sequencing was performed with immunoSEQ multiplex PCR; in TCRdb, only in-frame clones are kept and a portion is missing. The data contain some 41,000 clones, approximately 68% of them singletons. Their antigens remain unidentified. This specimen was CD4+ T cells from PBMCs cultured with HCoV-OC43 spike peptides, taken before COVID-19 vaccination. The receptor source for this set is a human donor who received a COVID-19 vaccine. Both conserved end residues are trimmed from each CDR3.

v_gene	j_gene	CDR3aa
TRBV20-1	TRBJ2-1	SASLGRGWVAQF
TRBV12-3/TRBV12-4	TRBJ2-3	ASSPGPDTQY
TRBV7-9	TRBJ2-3	ASSFSSGRRNTQY
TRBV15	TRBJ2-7	ATSRDLLYEQY
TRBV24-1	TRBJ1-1	ATSDDRRTEAF
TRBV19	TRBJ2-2	ASSIQGGTNTGELF
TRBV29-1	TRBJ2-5	SVEGAGGRAETQY
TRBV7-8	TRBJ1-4	ASSLDVVGGLDEKLF
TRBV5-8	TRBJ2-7	ASSLGGTGYEQY
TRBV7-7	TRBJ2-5	ASSLSGSETQY
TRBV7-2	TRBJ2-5	ASSLVGTQHVGETQY
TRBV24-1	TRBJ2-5	ATSVTPGPQSQETQY
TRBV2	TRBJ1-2	ASSESEGLQV
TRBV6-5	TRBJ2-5	ASSLSGTQY
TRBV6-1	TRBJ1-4	ASSETGRYEKLF
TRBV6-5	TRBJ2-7	ASTGESYEQY